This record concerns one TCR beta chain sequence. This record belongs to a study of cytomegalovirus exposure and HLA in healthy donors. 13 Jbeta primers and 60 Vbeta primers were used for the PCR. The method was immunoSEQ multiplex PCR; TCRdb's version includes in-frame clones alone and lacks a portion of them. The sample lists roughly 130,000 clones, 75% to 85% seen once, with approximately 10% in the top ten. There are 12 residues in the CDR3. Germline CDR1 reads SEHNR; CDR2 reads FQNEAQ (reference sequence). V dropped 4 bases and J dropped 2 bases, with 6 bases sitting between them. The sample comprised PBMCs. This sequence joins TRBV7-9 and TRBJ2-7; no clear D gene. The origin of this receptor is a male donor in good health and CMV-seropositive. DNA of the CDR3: TGTGCCAGCAGCTCCACTGCCTACGAGCAGTACTTC. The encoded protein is CASSSTAYEQYF.